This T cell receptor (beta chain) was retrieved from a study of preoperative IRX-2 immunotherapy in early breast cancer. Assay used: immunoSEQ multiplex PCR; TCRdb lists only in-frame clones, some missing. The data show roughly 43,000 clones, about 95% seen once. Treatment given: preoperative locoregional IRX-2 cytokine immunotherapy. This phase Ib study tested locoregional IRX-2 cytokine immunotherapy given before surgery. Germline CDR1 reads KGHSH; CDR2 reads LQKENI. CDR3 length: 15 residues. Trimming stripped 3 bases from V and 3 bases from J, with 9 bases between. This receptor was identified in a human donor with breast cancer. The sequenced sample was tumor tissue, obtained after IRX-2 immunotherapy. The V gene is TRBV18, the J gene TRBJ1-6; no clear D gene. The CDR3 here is CASSPREFYNSPLHF. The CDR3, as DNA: TGTGCCAGCTCACCCCGTGAGTTCTATAATTCACCCCTCCACTTT.